The 17 T cell receptor beta chains given below trace back to one sample, sequenced in a study of CD8 T cells in ankylosing spondylitis. TCRdb recomputed calls from the 5' RACE reads with MiXCR, one row per CDR3 protein. The table shows 30,000 to 45,000 distinct CDR3 sequences, with around 6% occurring only once. The sequenced material came from blood, either unsorted or a sorted T cell fraction (not recorded which). The receptor set was obtained from a male donor with ankylosing spondylitis or in good health (not recorded which).

Many counts were recorded for this clonotype. The V gene is TRBV20-1, the J gene TRBJ2-7, with 7 positions matching TRBD1. The CDR3 is made up of 12 amino acids. The ends lost 6 bases at V and 3 bases at J; junction bases unmatched: 5. Germline V gene lookup returns CDR1 DFQATT and CDR2 SNEGSKA (reference sequence). Here the CDR3 reads CSATGDNYEQYF. The CDR3 DNA reads TGCAGTGCCACAGGGGATAACTACGAGCAGTACTTC.

Ten or more counts support this clonotype. V usage is TRBV4-1 and J usage is TRBJ1-1, with a weak D call TRBD1 (5 bases). Looked up from germline, CDR1 is MGHRA and CDR2 is YSYEKL. The CDR3 loop spans 15 amino acids. The V end was cut by 3 bases, the J end by 4 bases, with 15 bases between. The CDR3 DNA reads as TGCGCCAGCAGCCAGCTCACCTCCGGGACCACTGAAGCTTTCTTT. Its translation is CASSQLTSGTTEAFF.

The J gene is TRBJ2-7, the V gene TRBV7-2, with TRBD1 as a possible D gene (6 bases). V was clipped by 5 bases and J by 2 bases, with 10 bases between them. The CDR3 contains 13 residues. The germline CDR1 and CDR2 sequences are SGHTA and FQGNSA. CDR3 DNA: TGTGCCAGCAGCCTATGGGACACCTACGAGCAGTACTTC. Amino acids: CASSLWDTYEQYF.

This rearrangement joins TRBV7-2 to TRBJ1-2; weak D call: TRBD1 (5 bases). Germline CDR1 and CDR2: SGHTA and FQGNSA. With 6 bases removed from V and 1 base from J, the gap between germline ends came to 12 bases. This CDR3 is built from 14 residues. CDR3 nucleotide sequence: TGTGCCAGCAGTCTTCACGGGGGTAACTATGGCTACACCTTC. It yields the protein CASSLHGGNYGYTF.

This clonotype showed up many times. The chain has TRBV28 and TRBJ2-5; TRBD2 matches at 8 bases. V was clipped by 3 bases and J by 5 bases; unmatched bases: 8. CDR3 size: 15 residues. Germline CDR1 reads MDHEN; CDR2 reads SYDVKM. The DNA for the CDR3 is TGTGCCAGCAGTTTCGGTAGCGGGGCGGGTGAGACCCAGTACTTC. It translates to CASSFGSGAGETQYF.

This clonotype has a count of ten or more. The chain employs TRBV7-6 and TRBJ1-6; possible D gene TRBD1, 5 bases. V was pared by 5 bases and J by 0 bases, with 8 bases between. The germline V gene encodes CDR1 SGHVS and CDR2 FNYEAQ. The CDR3 runs to 15 residues. In DNA form, the CDR3 reads TGTGCCAGCAGCGCGACAGCCTCCTATAATTCACCCCTCCACTTT. It is translated as CASSATASYNSPLHF.

This clonotype occurred many times. A read error may produce the germline difference seen at one junction end. The chain recombines TRBV4-1 with TRBJ2-1; D not certain. The CDR3 runs 16 residues. Germline V CDR1 and CDR2: MGHRA, YSYEKL. The CDR3 here is CASSQDRVTSYYEQFF. For the CDR3, the DNA is TGCGCCAGCAGCCAAGATCGGGTTACTTCCTACTATGAGCAGTTCTTC.

This clonotype was observed at least ten times. The chain has TRBV10-3 and TRBJ1-2; TRBD1 agrees at 9 bases. This CDR3 is 14 amino acids long. Looked up from germline, CDR1 is ENHRY and CDR2 is SYGVKD. Trimming at V came to 3 bases and at J to 10 bases, leaving 9 bases not matched to a gene. The CDR3 region is CAISENRGREIYTF. The CDR3 bases are TGTGCCATCAGTGAAAACAGGGGGCGTGAGATCTACACCTTC.

This clonotype was detected ten times or more. The genes are TRBV5-1 and TRBJ2-1; maybe TRBD1 (6 bases). V was clipped by 0 bases and J by 9 bases, with 13 bases between them. The CDR3 has 14 residues. CDR1 is SGHRS and CDR2 is YFSETQ in the germline V gene. For the CDR3, the DNA is TGCGCCAGCAGCTTGGATGGCCTAGGGGGTGAGCAGTTCTTC. Encoded protein: CASSLDGLGGEQFF.

This clonotype appeared many times. This chain connects TRBV18 to TRBJ1-1; D remains unclear. Germline V gene lookup returns CDR1 KGHSH and CDR2 LQKENI. The CDR3 totals 14 residues. V was clipped by 3 bases and J by 2 bases, with 10 bases between them. The CDR3, as DNA: TGTGCCAGCTCACCCCTCAGCGCAAACACTGAAGCTTTCTTT. It encodes CASSPLSANTEAFF.

The rearrangement joins TRBV27 to TRBJ1-4; 7 bases line up with TRBD1. Germline CDR1 MNHEY, CDR2 SMNVEV (reference sequence). This CDR3 has 15 residues. Trimming took 3 bases from V and 4 from J; bases not matched to a gene: 5. The CDR3 loop is CASSFSGTVNEKLFF. The CDR3 nucleotides read TGTGCCAGCAGTTTTTCCGGGACAGTTAATGAAAAACTGTTTTTT. The variable domain in full, with the rest retrieved from reference TRBV27 and TRBJ1-4, is EAQVTQNPRYLITVTGKKLTVTCSQNMNHEYMSWYRQDPGLGLRQIYYSMNVEVTDKGDVPEGYKVSRKEKRNFPLILESPSPNQTSLYFCASSFSGTVNEKLFFGSGTQLSVL.

This clonotype was picked up many times. The V and J genes are TRBV29-1 and TRBJ1-1; D not certain. Trimming stripped 7 bases from V and 0 bases from J, with 12 bases between. Germline assignment: CDR1 SQVTM and CDR2 ANQGSEA. The CDR3 loop spans 13 amino acids. CDR3 residues: CSGLAGLNTEAFF. The CDR3 DNA follows: TGCAGCGGGCTCGCCGGCCTGAACACTGAAGCTTTCTTT.

This clonotype was detected ten times or more. The genes are TRBV27 and TRBJ1-1; tentatively, D is TRBD1 (5 bases). The V end lost 4 bases, the J end lost 3 bases, and 12 bases lay between the germline ends. The CDR3 sequence is 14 residues long. CDR1 and CDR2 (germline): MNHEY, SMNVEV (reference sequence). Here the CDR3 reads CASSYLVGDTEAFF. CDR3 nucleotides: TGTGCCAGCAGTTACCTAGTGGGGGACACTGAAGCTTTCTTT.

This clonotype has a count of ten or more. V and J are TRBV12-5 and TRBJ2-1; the match to TRBD2 covers 7 bases. In germline, CDR1 is LGHNT, CDR2 FRNRAP. The CDR3 runs to 17 residues. J gave up 8 bases and V 2 bases, and 15 bases lay outside the gene matches. The CDR3, as DNA: TGTGCTAGTGGTTTGACAACCGGGAGGCCCTCGGTGGATGAGCAGTTCTTC. Residues: CASGLTTGRPSVDEQFF.

This clonotype was seen ten or more times. This chain joins TRBV20-1 and TRBJ2-1; no firm D call. The length of the CDR3 is 11 residues. The germline V and J ends were trimmed by 3 bases and 5 bases, with 5 bases remaining between them. Per germline, CDR1 DFQATT and CDR2 SNEGSKA (reference sequence). The DNA for the CDR3 is TGCAGTGCTAGGGTGAACAATGAGCAGTTCTTC. Protein product: CSARVNNEQFF.

There are many counts of this clonotype. The chain links TRBV18 to TRBJ2-3, with 10 bases aligning to TRBD2. The CDR3 is 15 amino acids. V trimming: 4 bases; J trimming: 1 base; junction bases outside the gene matches: 2. In germline, CDR1 is KGHSH, CDR2 LQKENI. DNA of the CDR3: TGTGCCAGCTCACGCGGACTAGCGGGCACAGATACGCAGTATTTT. Translation: CASSRGLAGTDTQYF.

As regards this clonotype: A much larger clonotype is one base distant, so this may be a read error. The chain is built from TRBV6-2 or TRBV6-3 and TRBJ2-3, with D unresolved. This CDR3 contains 14 residues. V shed 0 bases and J shed 3 bases, with 7 bases lying between them. Per germline, CDR1 MNHEY and CDR2 SVGEGT. This CDR3 reads CASSYSSTTDTQYF. The CDR3, as DNA: TGTGCCAGCAGTTACTCGTCGACGACAGATACGCAGTATTTT.